The rows below give T cell receptor beta chains drawn from one sample of a study of T cells after yellow fever vaccination. From the 5' RACE reads, TCRdb called clonotypes with MiXCR, one entry per CDR3 protein. Of about 320,000 distinct CDR3 sequences listed, 4% to 5.5% are singletons. The sample consisted of PBMCs, taken 15 days after the yellow fever booster vaccination. These receptors came from a man aged 18 to 30 who received the YFV17D yellow fever vaccine. CDR3s include the opening cysteine and the closing phenylalanine or tryptophan. The D gene is left open where the match is weak. A row's size may be missing; if present it is once, few, many or a size class.

v_call	clone_size	d_call	cdr3_length	j_call	cdr3_nt	cdr3_aa
TRBV5-1	many	.	16	TRBJ2-2	TGCGCCAGCAGCTTTCTCGGGGGCGCGTCCACCGGGGAGCTGTTTTTT	CASSFLGGASTGELFF
TRBV12-3/TRBV12-4	.	.	16	TRBJ1-2	TGTGCCAGCAGTCCTCACGGGTCGGTACCTAACTATGGCTACACCTTC	CASSPHGSVPNYGYTF
TRBV5-1	many	.	14	TRBJ2-3	TGCGCCAGCAGCTCAGGGGTCCGATCAGATACGCAGTATTTT	CASSSGVRSDTQYF
TRBV5-1	many	TRBD1	14	TRBJ1-6	TGCGCCAGCAGCCCCGGACAGGTTAATTCACCCCTCCACTTT	CASSPGQVNSPLHF
TRBV5-4	few	TRBD1	14	TRBJ1-1	TGTGCCAGCAGCTTGCAGGGGGCACGGACTGAAGCTTTCTTT	CASSLQGARTEAFF
TRBV7-2	many	.	15	TRBJ2-3	TGTGCCAGCAGCCTCGGACCTGGCAGCACAGATACGCAGTATTTT	CASSLGPGSTDTQYF
TRBV7-2	many	TRBD1	15	TRBJ2-2	TGTGCCAGCACCCCGTGGGGGACAGGCACCGGGGAGCTGTTTTTT	CASTPWGTGTGELFF
TRBV15	few	.	15	TRBJ1-4	TGTGCCACCAGCGCCATGTTTGCTGCTAATGAAAAACTGTTTTTT	CATSAMFAANEKLFF
TRBV20-1	few	.	13	TRBJ1-4	TGCAGTGCTAGAGATCGGGGAGGGGAAAAACTGTTTTTT	CSARDRGGEKLFF
TRBV5-1	.	.	17	TRBJ2-3	TGCGCCAGCAGCCGAGGGGCGGTTACCCCTAGCACAGATACGCAGTATTTT	CASSRGAVTPSTDTQYF
TRBV20-1	many	TRBD1	14	TRBJ1-2	TGCAGTGCTAGTGATTCAACAGGGGCCTATGGCTACACCTTC	CSASDSTGAYGYTF
TRBV7-2	many	.	16	TRBJ2-2	TGTGCCAGCAGCCCGACGGCAGTCTCGAACACCGGGGAGCTGTTTTTT	CASSPTAVSNTGELFF
TRBV25-1	.	.	15	TRBJ2-5	TGTGCCAGCAGTGAAAGGTCGGCTACTCAAGAGACCCAGTACTTC	CASSERSATQETQYF
TRBV20-1	.	.	12	TRBJ2-1	TGCAGTGCTCCGATAGCCTCCAATGAGCAGTTCTTC	CSAPIASNEQFF
TRBV5-1	many	.	13	TRBJ1-1	TGCGCCAGCAGCTTCCCAGGGGTGGCGGTCGCTTTCTTT	CASSFPGVAVAFF
TRBV14	.	.	14	TRBJ2-5	TGTGCCAGCGCGGGAAGCGAGGGTATGAAGACCCAGTACTTC	CASAGSEGMKTQYF
TRBV7-9	.	.	12	TRBJ2-1	TGTGCCAGCAGAACACAGGACCGGGGGATGTTCTTC	CASRTQDRGMFF
TRBV7-2	few	.	13	TRBJ2-5	TGTGCCAGCCGTACGGGGCCACGAGAGACCCAGTACTTC	CASRTGPRETQYF
TRBV6-5	few	.	14	TRBJ2-7	TGTGCCAGCAGGACCTCAGGGAGTTCGGGCGAGCAGTACTTC	CASRTSGSSGEQYF
TRBV11-2	many	.	15	TRBJ2-5	TGTGCCAGCAGCCAAGGGATTAGGGGAGGAGAGACCCAGTACTTC	CASSQGIRGGETQYF
TRBV20-1	.	TRBD1	14	TRBJ2-1	TGCAGTGCCCGGGACAGCCAGGCCTACAATGAGCAGTTCTTC	CSARDSQAYNEQFF
TRBV7-6	many	.	14	TRBJ2-3	TGTGCCAGCAGCTTAGCAGGGCTAACAGATACGCAGTATTTT	CASSLAGLTDTQYF
TRBV28	.	.	12	TRBJ2-7	TGTGCCAGCAGTTTACAGTCCTACGAGCAGTACTTC	CASSLQSYEQYF
TRBV5-1	few	TRBD2	15	TRBJ2-5	TGCGCCAGCAGCTTGATGGCGGGGGGGAAAGAGACCCAGTACTTC	CASSLMAGGKETQYF
TRBV5-1	many	TRBD1	12	TRBJ1-1	TGCGCCAGGCTACAGGGGTATACTGAAGCTTTCTTT	CARLQGYTEAFF
TRBV10-3	.	TRBD1	13	TRBJ1-1	TGTGCCATCATTTCTCAGGACAGGGGAGAAGCTTTCTTT	CAIISQDRGEAFF
TRBV27	few	.	16	TRBJ1-6	TGTGCCAGCAGACTTTTAGTGGGGGGAGTCAATTCACCCCTCCACTTT	CASRLLVGGVNSPLHF
TRBV4-1	.	TRBD1	15	TRBJ2-3	TGCGCCAGCAGCCACCGGACAGGGGGAGCAGATACGCAGTATTTT	CASSHRTGGADTQYF
TRBV12-3/TRBV12-4	.	.	15	TRBJ1-5	TGTGCCAGCAGCGATGTAGGGGGTGGCAATCAGCCCCAGCATTTT	CASSDVGGGNQPQHF
TRBV5-1	many	TRBD2	16	TRBJ2-3	TGCGCCAGCAGCTTGGCGGGAACTAGCGCCCAAGATACGCAGTATTTT	CASSLAGTSAQDTQYF
TRBV12-3/TRBV12-4	.	.	15	TRBJ2-2	TGTGCCAGCACCTATGAACAGGGAATCACCGGGGAGCTGTTTTTT	CASTYEQGITGELFF
TRBV7-9	many	.	15	TRBJ1-6	TGTGCCAGCAGCTTAAACAGGGCCGGATTCGCACCCCTCCACTTT	CASSLNRAGFAPLHF
TRBV7-9	many	TRBD2	14	TRBJ2-7	TGTGCCAGCAGTCGAGCGGGGATCTCCTACGAGCAGTACTTC	CASSRAGISYEQYF
TRBV15	many	.	15	TRBJ1-3	TGTGCCACCAGACCGGGACCCAGCTCTGGAAACACCATATATTTT	CATRPGPSSGNTIYF
TRBV12-3/TRBV12-4	.	.	15	TRBJ2-3	TGTGCCAGCAGTTTAGGCCTTGAGGTTACAGATACGCAGTATTTT	CASSLGLEVTDTQYF
TRBV6-2/TRBV6-3	.	.	16	TRBJ2-7	TGTGCCAGCAGTTTCGACGTCCGGGACACATACTACGAGCAGTACTTC	CASSFDVRDTYYEQYF
TRBV7-7	many	.	14	TRBJ2-5	TGTGCCAGCAGCCCACTCCACCCGGGTGAGACCCAGTACTTC	CASSPLHPGETQYF
TRBV18	few	TRBD1	14	TRBJ2-3	TGTGCCAGCTCGACGGGACAGGGCGCAGATACGCAGTATTTT	CASSTGQGADTQYF
TRBV4-1	.	.	15	TRBJ1-5	TGCGCCAGCAGCCAATTCGACAGTCTCAATCAGCCCCAGCATTTT	CASSQFDSLNQPQHF
TRBV5-1	many	.	16	TRBJ2-3	TGCGCCAGCAGCCCCGGCGATGGGGCCCTCACAGATACGCAGTATTTT	CASSPGDGALTDTQYF
TRBV20-1	.	.	11	TRBJ1-1	TGCAGTGTTCCCCCGAACACTGAAGCTTTCTTT	CSVPPNTEAFF
TRBV5-5	few	TRBD1	16	TRBJ1-1	TGTGCCAGCAGGCTCATTCCCGGGACAGTGAACACTGAAGCTTTCTTT	CASRLIPGTVNTEAFF
TRBV9	few	.	15	TRBJ2-3	TGTGCCAGCAGCGCTTTTGCGGAGAGCACAGATACGCAGTATTTT	CASSAFAESTDTQYF
TRBV12-5	many	.	12	TRBJ2-7	TGTGCTAGTGGCAGGGCGAATTACGAGCAGTACTTC	CASGRANYEQYF